This T cell receptor (beta chain) was captured in a study of CD8+ T cells in alopecia areata. Study-level background: Tofacitinib continued for 6 to 18 months and was then withheld for 6 months. General study results and limits: Clonality exceeded that of normal scalp in lesional scalp, most notably in alopecia totalis/universalis.

Extracted RNA was reverse transcribed, and the resulting cDNA served as sequencing template. Produced via immunoSEQ multiplex PCR; TCRdb's table is partial and in-frame only. Among 7,500 to 10,000 clones listed, around 63% were seen once. Trimming removed 10 bases from V and 4 bases from J, with 21 bases in between. Germline CDR1 SGHVS, CDR2 FQNEAQ. The CDR3 runs to 15 residues. Of note for this clone: Its target is unknown.

Researchers gathered lesional scalp punch biopsies and peripheral blood from patients with alopecia areata. Input material: skin. This TCR derives from a human donor with alopecia areata. The chain carries TRBV7-8 and TRBJ2-3; possibly TRBD2 for D (5 bases). CDR3 loop: CATRLDSSIADTQYF. Here the CDR3 DNA reads TGTGCCACCCGCCTGGACTCCTCGATCGCAGATACGCAGTATTTT.